This is a list of T cell receptor beta chains from one sample in a study of T cell responses to AZD1222 COVID-19 vaccine. Measured with immunoSEQ multiplex PCR; TCRdb has only the in-frame clones, and not every one. The table lists around 70,000 clones, approximately 79% of them singletons. The specimen comprised peripheral blood, sampled on day 0 of MenACWY control vaccination. The receptors come from an adult in good health. The CDR3 runs from the conserved cysteine through the conserved F or W. D genes are given only for firm matches. Not all rows give a size; the values are once, few, many and, for expanded clones, a class.

d_call,j_call,v_call,clone_size,cdr3_aa,cdr3_nt
TRBD2,TRBJ2-2,TRBV4-2,NA,CASSQDLRREVLGELFF,TGTGCCAGCAGCCAAGATCTGCGGCGGGAGGTTCTCGGGGAGCTGTTTTTT
NA,TRBJ2-7,TRBV11-3,few,CASSPGTYPYEQYF,TGTGCCAGCAGCCCCGGGACCTACCCCTACGAGCAGTACTTC
NA,TRBJ1-3,TRBV19,NA,CASSSRATSGNTIYF,TGTGCCAGTAGTAGCAGAGCGACCTCTGGAAACACCATATATTTT
TRBD1,TRBJ1-1,TRBV12-3/TRBV12-4,NA,CASSRQGAAFF,TGTGCCAGCAGTCGACAGGGGGCGGCTTTCTTT
NA,TRBJ1-5,TRBV5-6,NA,CASSRPARPPPSSNQPQHF,TGTGCCAGCAGCCGCCCGGCACGCCCTCCGCCATCGAGCAATCAGCCCCAGCATTTT
NA,TRBJ2-1,TRBV6-1,NA,CASSEVFGANEQFF,TGTGCCAGCAGTGAAGTTTTCGGAGCCAATGAGCAGTTCTTC
NA,TRBJ1-1,TRBV7-8,NA,CASSLRSMNTEAFF,TGTGCCAGCAGCTTAAGGAGCATGAACACTGAAGCTTTCTTT
NA,TRBJ1-2,TRBV4-3,NA,CASSQERRTDYGYTF,TGCGCCAGCAGCCAAGAGAGGCGGACGGATTATGGCTACACCTTC
NA,TRBJ1-6,TRBV6-5,NA,CASAYRDSPLHF,TGTGCCAGCGCCTACAGGGATTCACCCCTCCACTTT
TRBD1,TRBJ2-7,TRBV2,NA,CASTRTGGYEQYF,TGTGCCAGCACCCGGACAGGGGGCTACGAGCAGTACTTC
NA,TRBJ1-4,TRBV2,NA,CASSGTAEKLFF,TGTGCCAGCAGTGGGACAGCCGAAAAACTGTTTTTT
NA,TRBJ2-2,TRBV12-3/TRBV12-4,NA,CASTAENTGELFF,TGTGCCAGCACAGCGGAGAACACCGGGGAGCTGTTTTTT
NA,TRBJ1-1,TRBV28,NA,CASSFPGANTEAFF,TGTGCCAGCAGTTTTCCCGGCGCGAACACTGAAGCTTTCTTT
TRBD2,TRBJ2-5,TRBV2,few,CASRGTGTSKETQYF,TGTGCCAGCAGAGGGACTGGGACTAGCAAAGAGACCCAGTACTTC
NA,TRBJ2-1,TRBV7-8,NA,CASSPNDKGWIDNEQFF,TGTGCCAGCAGCCCCAATGACAAGGGGTGGATCGACAATGAGCAGTTCTTC
TRBD1,TRBJ1-1,TRBV5-8,few,CASSSRQGTMNTEAFF,TGTGCCAGCAGCTCCAGACAGGGTACGATGAACACTGAAGCTTTCTTT
NA,TRBJ1-2,TRBV19,NA,CASSSAQQGGYTF,TGTGCCAGTAGTTCCGCCCAACAGGGAGGCTACACCTTC
NA,TRBJ2-1,TRBV12-5,NA,CASGLVPLYNEQFF,TGTGCTAGTGGTTTGGTACCTCTCTACAATGAGCAGTTCTTC
TRBD2,TRBJ2-1,TRBV6-4,NA,CASSDTSGGANEQFF,TGTGCCAGCAGTGACACTAGCGGGGGGGCCAATGAGCAGTTCTTC
NA,TRBJ2-1,TRBV3-1/TRBV3-2,NA,CASSPTYSGNSYNEQFF,TGTGCCAGCAGCCCGACCTACAGCGGCAACTCCTACAATGAGCAGTTCTTC
NA,TRBJ1-2,TRBV2,NA,CASSDPNYGYTF,TGTGCCAGCAGTGACCCAAACTATGGCTACACCTTC
TRBD1,TRBJ1-1,TRBV4-3,NA,CASSQTDRANTEAFF,TGCGCCAGCAGCCAAACCGACAGGGCTAACACTGAAGCTTTCTTT
NA,TRBJ2-3,TRBV9,NA,CASSPTGNQYADTQYF,TGTGCCAGCAGCCCCACAGGGAATCAATATGCAGATACGCAGTATTTT
NA,TRBJ2-1,TRBV20-1,few,CSASLSNEQFF,TGCAGTGCTAGTCTCTCCAATGAGCAGTTCTTC
NA,TRBJ2-3,TRBV9,NA,CASSPGGSADTQYF,TGTGCCAGCAGTCCAGGGGGGTCAGCAGATACGCAGTATTTT
TRBD2,TRBJ2-1,TRBV3-1/TRBV3-2,NA,CASNSGGADEQFF,TGTGCCAGCAACTCGGGGGGGGCTGATGAGCAGTTCTTC
NA,TRBJ1-5,TRBV25-1,NA,CASSPREMVKPQHF,TGTGCCAGCAGTCCGCGGGAGATGGTGAAGCCCCAGCATTTT
NA,TRBJ2-1,TRBV7-9,NA,CASSLRKIQGGDEQFF,TGTGCCAGCAGCTTAAGGAAGATTCAGGGTGGTGATGAGCAGTTCTTC
TRBD1,TRBJ1-1,TRBV7-8,few,CASSKTRGGRPAEAFF,TGTGCCAGCAGTAAAACCCGAGGGGGCCGCCCAGCTGAAGCTTTCTTT
NA,TRBJ2-7,TRBV5-5,NA,CASSLDPVAYEQYF,TGTGCCAGCAGCTTGGACCCGGTAGCCTACGAGCAGTACTTC
NA,TRBJ2-2,TRBV10-3,NA,CAISDRGATGELFF,TGTGCCATCAGTGACAGGGGGGCCACCGGGGAGCTGTTTTTT
NA,TRBJ1-5,TRBV21-1,NA,CASSKDVGRVYQPQHF,TGTGCCAGCAGCAAAGATGTGGGCCGGGTTTATCAGCCCCAGCATTTT
TRBD1,TRBJ2-3,TRBV2,few,CAITGVSTDTQYF,TGTGCCATAACAGGGGTTAGCACAGATACGCAGTATTTT
NA,TRBJ2-1,TRBV7-8,NA,CASSLAPWGDEQFF,TGTGCCAGCAGCTTAGCGCCCTGGGGCGATGAGCAGTTCTTC
NA,TRBJ2-2,TRBV7-2,NA,CASSLAFTNTGELFF,TGTGCCAGCAGCTTAGCTTTCACGAACACCGGGGAGCTGTTTTTT
NA,TRBJ1-2,TRBV6-5,once,CASSYDGPNYGYTF,TGTGCCAGCAGTTACGACGGCCCTAACTATGGCTACACCTTC
NA,TRBJ1-6,TRBV2,NA,CASSEVGGRNSPLHF,TGTGCCAGCAGTGAAGTGGGGGGACGGAATTCACCCCTCCACTTT
NA,TRBJ1-1,TRBV18,NA,CASSRQTGGAEAFF,TGTGCCAGCTCGCGACAGACCGGCGGCGCTGAAGCTTTCTTT
TRBD1,TRBJ2-7,TRBV2,NA,CASSGGQGIYEQYF,TGTGCCAGCAGTGGGGGACAGGGGATCTACGAGCAGTACTTC
NA,TRBJ2-3,TRBV6-1,NA,CASSEQKSYTDTQYF,TGTGCCAGCAGTGAACAGAAATCTTACACAGATACGCAGTATTTT
NA,TRBJ1-1,TRBV5-5,NA,CASSSQGFGTEAFF,TGTGCCAGCAGCTCCCAGGGGTTTGGAACTGAAGCTTTCTTT
TRBD1,TRBJ1-5,TRBV19,NA,CASSIRGGGAHF,TGTGCCAGTAGTATACGGGGAGGGGGCGCGCATTTT
TRBD2,TRBJ2-1,TRBV10-2,few,CASRAGTSGRDGEQFF,TGCGCCAGCAGGGCCGGGACTAGCGGGAGGGATGGTGAGCAGTTCTTC
NA,TRBJ2-7,TRBV6-2/TRBV6-3,NA,CASSWRGGNYEQYF,TGTGCCAGCAGTTGGAGGGGGGGGAACTACGAGCAGTACTTC
TRBD2,TRBJ2-1,TRBV5-8,NA,CASSLLGTSGFSYNEQFF,TGTGCCAGCAGCTTGCTCGGGACTAGCGGCTTCTCCTACAATGAGCAGTTCTTC
NA,TRBJ1-1,TRBV6-4,NA,CASSASRDTEAFF,TGTGCCAGCAGTGCTAGTCGGGACACTGAAGCTTTCTTT